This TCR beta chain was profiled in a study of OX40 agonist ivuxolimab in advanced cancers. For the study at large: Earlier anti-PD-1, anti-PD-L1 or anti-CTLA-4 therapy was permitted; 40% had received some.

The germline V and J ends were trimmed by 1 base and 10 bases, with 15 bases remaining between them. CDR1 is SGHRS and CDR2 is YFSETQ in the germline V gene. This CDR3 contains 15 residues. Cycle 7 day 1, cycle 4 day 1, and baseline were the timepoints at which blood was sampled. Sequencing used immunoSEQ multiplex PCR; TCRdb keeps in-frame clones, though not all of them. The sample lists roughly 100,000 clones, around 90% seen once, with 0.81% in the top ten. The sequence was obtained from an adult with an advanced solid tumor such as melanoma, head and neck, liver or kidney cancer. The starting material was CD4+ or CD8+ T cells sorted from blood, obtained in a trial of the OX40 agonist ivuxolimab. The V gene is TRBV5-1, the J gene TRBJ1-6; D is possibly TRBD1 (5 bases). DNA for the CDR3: TGCGCCAGCAGCTTGCAAGGGCAGGGAGGGTCACCCCTCCACTTT. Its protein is CASSLQGQGGSPLHF.